The source of this TCR beta chain is a study of T-cell reconstitution after alpha-beta-depleted transplantation in children. Trimming took off 6 bases at V and 1 base at J, with 13 bases between the two ends. The CDR3 contains 14 residues. CDR1 SEHNR and CDR2 FQNEAQ come from the germline V gene (reference sequence). With regard to this clonotype: Its target is not known.

General study points: Where alpha-beta T cells came from about two months after transplant was reportedly several hundred expanded graft clones.

Unique molecular identifiers were built into the TCRbeta library. TCRdb reanalysed the PCR reads using MiXCR and keeps one entry per CDR3 protein. The data show 600,000 to 700,000 distinct CDR3 sequences, about an eighth seen once. V gene TRBV7-9 combines with J gene TRBJ2-7; D possibly uses TRBD1 or TRBD2 (5 bases each). The sequence came from a girl aged 2 to 9 with congenital amegakaryocytic thrombocytopenia, due to receive a stem cell transplant. Sequencing used PBMCs, obtained before TCRalphabeta/CD19-depleted stem cell transplant. CDR3 nucleotides: TGTGCCAGCAGTCCGGGACGGCGTTCCTACGAGCAGTACTTC. Translating it yields CASSPGRRSYEQYF.